This TCR beta chain was obtained from a study of yellow fever vaccine responses in identical twins. V lost 5 bases to trimming and J lost 8 bases, with 10 bases between them. CDR3 length: 12 residues. CDR1 SGHAT and CDR2 FQDESV come from the germline V gene (reference sequence). About this clonotype: The antigen is not known.

Study results and caveats: Twins' vaccine T cell responses were reported to seem partly convergent and partly personalized.

TCRdb independently ran MiXCR on the RT-PCR reads; one entry per CDR3 protein. The sample records over 8,500 distinct CDR3 sequences, roughly 84% being singletons. This sample comprised T cells from blood (PBMCs), unsorted or a sorted subset (not recorded which), obtained before or after yellow fever vaccination (not recorded which). This receptor was identified in a young woman who received the yellow fever vaccine. The rearrangement links TRBV11-1 to TRBJ1-5; tentatively, D is TRBD1 (6 bases). Here the CDR3 reads CASSRPGEPQHF. CDR3 sequence (DNA): TGTGCCAGCAGCCGACCAGGGGAGCCCCAGCATTTT.